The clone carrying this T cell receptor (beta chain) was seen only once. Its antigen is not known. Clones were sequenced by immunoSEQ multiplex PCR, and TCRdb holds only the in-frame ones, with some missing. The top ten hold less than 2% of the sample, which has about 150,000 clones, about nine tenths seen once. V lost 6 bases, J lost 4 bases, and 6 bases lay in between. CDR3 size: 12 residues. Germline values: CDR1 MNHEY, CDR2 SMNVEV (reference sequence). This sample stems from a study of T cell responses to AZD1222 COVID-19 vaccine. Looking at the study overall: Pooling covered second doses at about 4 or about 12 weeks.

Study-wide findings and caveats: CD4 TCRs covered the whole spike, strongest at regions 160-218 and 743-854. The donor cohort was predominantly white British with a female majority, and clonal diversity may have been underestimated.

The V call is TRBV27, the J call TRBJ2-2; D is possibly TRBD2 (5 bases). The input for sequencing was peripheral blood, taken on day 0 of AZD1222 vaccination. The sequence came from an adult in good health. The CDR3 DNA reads TGTGCCAGCAGGCGGGTCACCGGGGAGCTGTTTTTT. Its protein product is CASRRVTGELFF.